This TCR beta chain was sequenced in a study of neurological immune-mediated disorders. CDR3 size: 15 residues. V was clipped by 4 bases and J by 6 bases, with 17 bases between them. Germline V gene sequence: CDR1 SGHRS, CDR2 YFSETQ. Noted time point: longitudinal time-point 1 (baseline). 5'RACE with 10-nucleotide random UMIs generated the cDNA. TCRdb used MiXCR to reprocess the 5' RACE reads, holding one entry per CDR3 protein. The sample has around 49,000 distinct CDR3 sequences; less than 12% are singletons. This clonotype was detected many times. The sequenced material came from PBMCs. The sequence was obtained from a woman in her forties in good health. This chain connects TRBV5-1 to TRBJ1-5, with D maybe TRBD1 (6 bases). CDR3 bases: TGCGCCAGCAGCGTAGGAGCAGGGGTTGGTCAGCCCCAGCATTTT. It codes for CASSVGAGVGQPQHF.